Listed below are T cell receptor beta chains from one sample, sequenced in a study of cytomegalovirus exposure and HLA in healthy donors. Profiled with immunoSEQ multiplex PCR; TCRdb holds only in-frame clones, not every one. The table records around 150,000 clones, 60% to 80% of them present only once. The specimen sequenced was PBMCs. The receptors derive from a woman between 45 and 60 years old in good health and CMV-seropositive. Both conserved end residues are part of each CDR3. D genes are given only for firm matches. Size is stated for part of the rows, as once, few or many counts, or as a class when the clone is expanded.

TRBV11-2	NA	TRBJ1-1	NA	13	CASSLGPGIEAFF	TGTGCCAGCAGCTTAGGACCAGGGATTGAAGCTTTCTTT
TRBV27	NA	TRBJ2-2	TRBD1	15	CATSKDRGIDGELFF	TGTGCCACTAGTAAGGACAGGGGGATTGACGGGGAGCTGTTTTTT
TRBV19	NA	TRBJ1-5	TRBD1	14	CASSIWDRDQPQHF	TGTGCCAGTAGTATCTGGGACAGGGATCAGCCCCAGCATTTT
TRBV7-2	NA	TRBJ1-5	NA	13	CASRENSNQPQHF	TGTGCCAGCAGGGAGAATAGCAATCAGCCCCAGCATTTT
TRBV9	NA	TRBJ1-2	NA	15	CASSVTTAPNYGYTF	TGTGCCAGCAGCGTTACGACAGCCCCCAACTATGGCTACACCTTC
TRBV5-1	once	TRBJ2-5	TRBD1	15	CASSRLGQQGETQYF	TGCGCCAGCAGCCGGCTGGGACAGCAAGGAGAGACCCAGTACTTC
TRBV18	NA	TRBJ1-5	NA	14	CASSGGAGYQPQHF	TGTGCCAGCTCGGGCGGGGCAGGCTATCAGCCCCAGCATTTT
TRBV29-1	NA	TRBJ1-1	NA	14	CSVALQVANTEAFF	TGCAGCGTTGCCCTCCAGGTCGCGAACACTGAAGCTTTCTTT
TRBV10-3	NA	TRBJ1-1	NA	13	CATCLEFNTEAFF	TGTGCCACCTGCCTAGAGTTTAACACTGAAGCTTTCTTT
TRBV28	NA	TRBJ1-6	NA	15	CASSSAAGGHSPLHF	TGTGCCAGCAGTTCGGCTGCGGGGGGTCATTCACCCCTCCACTTT
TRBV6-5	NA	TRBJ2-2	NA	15	CATMSGRERTGELFF	TGTGCCACGATGAGTGGGAGAGAGAGAACCGGGGAGCTGTTTTTT
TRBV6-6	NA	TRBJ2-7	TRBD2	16	CASRRVLAGGHNEQYF	TGTGCCAGCAGGCGCGTGCTAGCGGGAGGGCATAACGAGCAGTACTTC
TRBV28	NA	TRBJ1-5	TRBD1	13	CAIKGASNQPQHF	TGTGCCATCAAGGGGGCCAGCAATCAGCCCCAGCATTTT
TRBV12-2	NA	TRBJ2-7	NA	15	CASRLASGRAYEQYF	TGTGCAAGTCGCTTAGCTAGCGGGAGGGCCTACGAGCAGTACTTC
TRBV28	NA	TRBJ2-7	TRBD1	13	CASSLAGGYEQYF	TGTGCCAGCAGTTTAGCAGGGGGCTACGAGCAGTACTTC
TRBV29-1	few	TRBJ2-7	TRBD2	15	CSVEETSGSSYEQYF	TGCAGCGTTGAAGAGACTAGCGGGAGCTCCTACGAGCAGTACTTC
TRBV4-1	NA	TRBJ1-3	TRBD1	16	CASSQWDSHSGNTIYF	TGCGCCAGCAGCCAATGGGACAGCCACTCTGGAAACACCATATATTTT
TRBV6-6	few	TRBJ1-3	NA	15	CASSPFTSSGNTIYF	TGTGCCAGCAGCCCCTTCACCAGCTCTGGAAACACCATATATTTT
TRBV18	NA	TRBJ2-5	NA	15	CASSPRGGSRETQYF	TGTGCCAGCTCACCACGGGGAGGTTCGAGGGAGACCCAGTACTTC
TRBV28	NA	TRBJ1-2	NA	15	CASRDIGSFTYGYTF	TGTGCCAGCAGAGACATAGGGAGTTTTACCTATGGCTACACCTTC
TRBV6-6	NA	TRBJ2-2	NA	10	CASSNGELFF	TGTGCCAGCAGCAACGGGGAGCTGTTTTTT
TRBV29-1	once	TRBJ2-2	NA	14	CSNSGGRGTGELFF	TGCAGTAACTCGGGGGGCAGGGGCACCGGGGAGCTGTTTTTT
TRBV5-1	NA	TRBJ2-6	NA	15	CASSWQGSGANVLTF	TGCGCCAGCAGCTGGCAGGGCTCTGGGGCCAACGTCCTGACTTTC
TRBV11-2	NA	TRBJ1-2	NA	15	CASSPYRAANYGYTF	TGTGCCAGCAGCCCCTACAGGGCAGCTAACTATGGCTACACCTTC
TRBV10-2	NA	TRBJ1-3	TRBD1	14	CASRSTGAGNTIYF	TGCGCCAGCAGATCGACAGGGGCTGGAAACACCATATATTTT
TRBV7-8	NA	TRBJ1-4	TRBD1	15	CASSLTGTGDEKLFF	TGTGCCAGCAGCTTAACCGGGACAGGGGACGAAAAACTGTTTTTT
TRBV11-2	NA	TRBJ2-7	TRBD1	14	CASSPQTGNREQYF	TGTGCCAGCAGCCCCCAGACAGGGAACCGCGAGCAGTACTTC
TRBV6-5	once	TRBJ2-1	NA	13	CASSYSRLGEQFF	TGTGCCAGCAGTTACTCACGGCTGGGCGAGCAGTTCTTC
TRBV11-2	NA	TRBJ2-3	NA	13	CASISRSTDTQYF	TGTGCCAGCATTTCGCGGAGCACAGATACGCAGTATTTT
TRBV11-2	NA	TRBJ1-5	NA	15	CASSLGTHSNQPQHF	TGTGCCAGCAGCTTAGGGACACATAGCAATCAGCCCCAGCATTTT
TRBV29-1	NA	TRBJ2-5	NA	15	CSVEDLIAEQETQYF	TGCAGCGTTGAAGATCTAATAGCGGAACAAGAGACCCAGTACTTC
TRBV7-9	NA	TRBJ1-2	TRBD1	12	CASSWDSRGYTF	TGTGCCAGCAGCTGGGACAGCAGAGGCTACACCTTC
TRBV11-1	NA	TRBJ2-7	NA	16	CASSHNSAGTQYEQYF	TGTGCCAGCAGCCACAATTCCGCCGGGACTCAATACGAGCAGTACTTC
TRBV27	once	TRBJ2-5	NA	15	CASSLVAGRVETQYF	TGTGCCAGCAGTTTAGTAGCCGGGCGGGTAGAGACCCAGTACTTC
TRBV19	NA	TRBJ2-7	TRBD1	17	CASSSWDRLETPYEQYF	TGTGCCAGTAGTTCGTGGGACAGGCTCGAGACTCCCTACGAGCAGTACTTC
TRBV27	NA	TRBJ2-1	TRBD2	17	CASSSRTSGLSYNEQFF	TGTGCCAGCAGTTCTCGGACTAGCGGGCTTTCCTACAATGAGCAGTTCTTC
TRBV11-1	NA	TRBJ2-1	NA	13	CASSLRGSGEQFF	TGTGCCAGCAGCTTACGGGGTTCCGGTGAGCAGTTCTTC
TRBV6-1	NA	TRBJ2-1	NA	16	CASSEDGSGALDEQFF	TGTGCCAGCAGTGAAGATGGTAGCGGAGCCTTGGATGAGCAGTTCTTC
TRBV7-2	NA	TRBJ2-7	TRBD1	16	CASSLGVGGQGRFVHF	TGTGCCAGCAGCTTAGGGGTGGGGGGACAGGGAAGGTTTGTGCACTTC
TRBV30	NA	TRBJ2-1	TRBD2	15	CAWRVPAGAYNEQFF	TGTGCCTGGAGAGTCCCAGCGGGAGCTTACAATGAGCAGTTCTTC
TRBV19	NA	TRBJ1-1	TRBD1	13	CASIETGRSEAFF	TGTGCCAGTATCGAGACAGGGAGAAGTGAAGCTTTCTTT
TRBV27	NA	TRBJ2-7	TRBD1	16	CASSLDTDRGAYEQYF	TGTGCCAGCAGTTTAGATACGGACAGGGGGGCGTACGAGCAGTACTTC
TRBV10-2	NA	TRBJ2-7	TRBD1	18	CASSGTFGQGKSLGEQYF	TGCGCCAGCAGTGGGACTTTTGGACAGGGTAAATCGTTGGGGGAGCAGTACTTC
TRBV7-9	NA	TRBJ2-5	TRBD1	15	CASSSRQGVRETQYF	TGTGCCAGCAGCTCCCGACAGGGGGTGCGAGAGACCCAGTACTTC
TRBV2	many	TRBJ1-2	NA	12	CASRDSLGGYTF	TGTGCCAGCAGGGACAGTTTAGGGGGCTACACCTTC
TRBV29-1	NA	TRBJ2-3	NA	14	CSVEAPAGTDTQYF	TGCAGCGTTGAAGCTCCAGCGGGCACAGATACGCAGTATTTT
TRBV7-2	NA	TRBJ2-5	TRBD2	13	CASSTGTKSAQYF	TGTGCCAGCAGCACTGGGACTAAATCGGCCCAGTACTTC
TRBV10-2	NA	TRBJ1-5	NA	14	CASGQGISNQPQHF	TGCGCCAGTGGCCAGGGAATTAGCAATCAGCCCCAGCATTTT
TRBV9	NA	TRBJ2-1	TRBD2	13	CASTSGGAEEQFF	TGTGCCAGCACCTCGGGGGGGGCGGAGGAGCAGTTCTTC
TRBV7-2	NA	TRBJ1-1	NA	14	CASSLDVVRAEAFF	TGTGCCAGCAGCTTGGATGTGGTGAGGGCTGAAGCTTTCTTT
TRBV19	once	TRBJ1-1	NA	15	CASSIHPGGDTEAFF	TGTGCCAGTAGTATTCATCCGGGAGGAGACACTGAAGCTTTCTTT
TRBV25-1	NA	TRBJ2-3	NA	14	CASSGRLHTDTQYF	TGTGCCAGCAGCGGAAGACTCCACACAGATACGCAGTATTTT
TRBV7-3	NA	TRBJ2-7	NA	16	CASSLKGGRVTYEQYF	TGTGCCAGCAGCTTAAAGGGGGGGCGGGTCACCTACGAGCAGTACTTC
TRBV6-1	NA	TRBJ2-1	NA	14	CASSDTGSTHEQFF	TGTGCCAGCAGTGATACGGGGTCGACCCATGAGCAGTTCTTC
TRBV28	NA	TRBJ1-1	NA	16	CATRLTGFSMNTEAFF	TGTGCCACGAGATTAACAGGGTTTTCAATGAACACTGAAGCTTTCTTT
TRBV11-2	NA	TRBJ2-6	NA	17	CASSLGPGGSGANVLTF	TGTGCCAGCAGCTTAGGCCCCGGGGGTTCTGGGGCCAACGTCCTGACTTTC
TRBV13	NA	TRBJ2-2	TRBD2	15	CASSLSSGDGGELFF	TGTGCCAGCAGCCTGTCTAGCGGGGATGGCGGGGAGCTGTTTTTT
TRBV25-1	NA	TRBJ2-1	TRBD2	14	CASSEPGGVGEQFF	TGTGCCAGCAGTGAACCCGGGGGGGTAGGTGAGCAGTTCTTC
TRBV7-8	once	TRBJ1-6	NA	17	CASSLFRVLPFYSPLHF	TGTGCCAGCAGCTTATTCAGGGTTCTTCCCTTCTATTCACCCCTCCACTTT